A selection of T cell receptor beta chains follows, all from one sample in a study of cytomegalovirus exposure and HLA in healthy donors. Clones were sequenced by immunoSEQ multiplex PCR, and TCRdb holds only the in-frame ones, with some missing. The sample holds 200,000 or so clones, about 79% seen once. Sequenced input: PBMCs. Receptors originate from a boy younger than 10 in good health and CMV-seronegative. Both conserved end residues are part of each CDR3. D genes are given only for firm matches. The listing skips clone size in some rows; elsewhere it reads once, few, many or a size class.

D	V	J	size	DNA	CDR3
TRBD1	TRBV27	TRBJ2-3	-	TGTGCCAGCAGTCCCGGGACAGGGGGGAGCACAGATACGCAGTATTTT	CASSPGTGGSTDTQYF
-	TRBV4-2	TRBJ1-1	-	TGTGCCAGCAGCCAGGGGGGTGAAGCTTTCTTT	CASSQGGEAFF
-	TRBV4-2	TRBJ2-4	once	TGTGCCAGCAGCCAAGAGGGGCGCATTCAGTACTTC	CASSQEGRIQYF
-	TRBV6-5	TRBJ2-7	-	TGTGCCAGCAGTCCTGTCGGGACAATGAAAGGCGAGCAGTACTTC	CASSPVGTMKGEQYF
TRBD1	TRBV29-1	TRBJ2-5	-	TGCAGCTTACGGACAGGGGAAGAGACCCAGTACTTC	CSLRTGEETQYF
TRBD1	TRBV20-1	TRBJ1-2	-	TGCAGTGGTGGGGCAGGGGGAGGCTACACCTTC	CSGGAGGGYTF
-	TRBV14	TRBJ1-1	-	TGTGCCAGCAGGCTCACAGGGAGAGGGACTGAAGCTTTCTTT	CASRLTGRGTEAFF
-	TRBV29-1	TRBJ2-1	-	TGCAGCGCCGACCCCTTACAGGGCTATGAGCAGTTCTTC	CSADPLQGYEQFF
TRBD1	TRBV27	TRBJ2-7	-	TGTGCCAGCAGGAGAGGGACAGGAGTGTACGAGCAGTACTTC	CASRRGTGVYEQYF
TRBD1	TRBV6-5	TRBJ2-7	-	TGTGCCAGCAGCCCCGGGGGACAGGGGCGTAACGAGCAGTACTTC	CASSPGGQGRNEQYF
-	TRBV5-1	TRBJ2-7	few	TGCGCCAGCAGCTTGGCAGGGGTCGAATCGTCCTACGAGCAGTACTTC	CASSLAGVESSYEQYF
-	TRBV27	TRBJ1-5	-	TGTGCCAACAGTCCCCGGAATCAGCCCCAGCATTTT	CANSPRNQPQHF
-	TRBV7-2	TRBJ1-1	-	TGTGCCAGCAGCTTACGCAGGGGCACTGAAGCTTTCTTT	CASSLRRGTEAFF
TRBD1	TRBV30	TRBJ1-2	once	TGTGCCTGGAGTATGGGACAGGTCTATGGCTACACCTTC	CAWSMGQVYGYTF
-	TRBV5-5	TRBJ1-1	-	TGTGCCAGCACCCATGGGACTCTAGGGACTGAAGCTTTCTTT	CASTHGTLGTEAFF
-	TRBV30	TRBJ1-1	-	TGTGCCTCGAAATTATGGCTGAACACTGAAGCTTTCTTT	CASKLWLNTEAFF
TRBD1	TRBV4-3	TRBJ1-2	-	TGCGCCAGCAGCCAATCCGGACAGGGGAACTATGGCTACACCTTC	CASSQSGQGNYGYTF
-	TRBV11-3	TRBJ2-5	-	TGTGCCAGCAGCGAAGGAGGGGTCCGAGAGACCCAGTACTTC	CASSEGGVRETQYF
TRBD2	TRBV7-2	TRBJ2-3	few	TGTGCCAGCAGTCAAGTAGCGGGGGTCACAGATACGCAGTATTTT	CASSQVAGVTDTQYF
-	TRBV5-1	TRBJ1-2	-	TGCGCCAGCAGCTTGGGCGACTCTCCGGACTACACCTTC	CASSLGDSPDYTF
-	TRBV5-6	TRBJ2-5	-	TGTGCCAGCACCCAGGGAGGGGGTTTGCCCCAGTACTTC	CASTQGGGLPQYF
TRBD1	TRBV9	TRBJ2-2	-	TGTGCCAGCAGCGTAAGAGAGGGGGCTTACACCGGGGAGCTGTTTTTT	CASSVREGAYTGELFF
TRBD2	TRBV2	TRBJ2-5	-	TGTGCCAGCATAGAAAAAGCGGGGGGGCCATGGGAGACCCAGTACTTC	CASIEKAGGPWETQYF
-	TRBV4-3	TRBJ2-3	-	TGCGCCAGCAGCCAAGACGGGGGATCAAGACATACGCAGTATTTT	CASSQDGGSRHTQYF
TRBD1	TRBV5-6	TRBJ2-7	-	TGTGCCAGCAGCCCCGGGACAGGGTATTACGAGCAGTACTTC	CASSPGTGYYEQYF
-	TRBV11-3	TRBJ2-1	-	TGTGCCAGCAGCACCCGGACAGCCTCCTACAATGAGCAGTTCTTC	CASSTRTASYNEQFF
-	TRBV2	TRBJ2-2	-	TGTGCCAGCAGTGAACTTGACAGGACCGGGGAGCTGTTTTTT	CASSELDRTGELFF
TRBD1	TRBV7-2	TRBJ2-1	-	TGTGCCAGCAGCTTAGTCGGACAGGGGGCAGGTGAGCAGTTCTTC	CASSLVGQGAGEQFF